This record looks at one T cell receptor beta chain sequence and its context. This clonotype came up a few times. Its antigen is not yet known. No qualities accompany the bases; no much larger clone lies one base away. All patients had node-negative disease on CT and PET/CT, and none had a history of other malignancies or prior chemotherapy or radiotherapy. At each of the two time points, 6 to 7 milliliters of peripheral venous blood were collected into EDTA tubes. PBMCs were isolated by Ficoll-Paque Plus density-gradient centrifugation. Right after collection, samples were placed at -80 degrees C and kept there until analysis. The TCR beta CDR3 region was amplified from genomic DNA by two rounds of multiplex PCR. In the first PCR round, primers specific to each TRBV and TRBJ gene were used, and the primer sequences were filed in Chinese patent CN105087789A. Universal primers were used in the second round of PCR. The Roche High Pure PCR Template Preparation Kit was used to extract genomic DNA from frozen PBMCs. An Illumina HiSeq 3000 was used to sequence the libraries paired-end with 151 bp reads. In the authors' own workflow: CutAdapt was used to discard raw reads that did not contain the multiplex PCR primer sequences. PEAR was used to merge high-quality paired reads into contigs. TRB V, D and J gene segments were assigned to each contig with MiXCR by alignment to reference sequences. To remove sequencing errors, CDR3 sequences were clustered according to base quality and sequence similarity. Diversity was measured as Shannon entropy normalized by the natural log of productive TCR sequence number. Clonality was defined as one minus Shannon entropy divided by the natural log of the number of unique clonotypes. Using the Youden index from ROC curves, the researchers picked the repertoire-metric cut-offs for progression-free survival, and all analyses were carried out in R 3.5.3. Using fastp at Q25 and MiXCR, TCRdb reprocessed the public reads and kept productive beta chains. When rows share a CDR3 protein, they turn into one entry using the most common DNA and genes. It is TCRdb's table, rather than the study itself, that gives the V and J calls and clone size. This sample holds 45,000 to 60,000 distinct CDR3 sequences; approximately 35% were observed only once. In total, the top ten clones hold just under 9.5% of the sample.

The data were taken from a study of prognosis after radiotherapy for stage I lung cancer (dated by TCRdb to the early 2020s). With regard to the full study: Between early 2018 and early 2019, 20 or so patients with stage I NSCLC were enrolled in Nanjing, China. A total of 40 or so blood samples from around 19 patients were sequenced, with one sample obtained before and one obtained after SBRT for each patient. On tumor histology, 11 to 12 patients had adenocarcinoma and about seven had squamous cell carcinoma. All patients were regarded as medically inoperable, because of comorbidities in over 10 patients and refusal of surgery in more than 5 patients. In every patient, SBRT was given without any concurrent therapy. About 20% of the 19 patients developed distant metastases after SBRT, at a median of roughly seven months; the other 15 showed no significant progression. The cohort comprised roughly 13 men and 6 women with a median age of roughly 69 years, ranging from roughly 53 to 95 years. SBRT was delivered in 3 to 5 fractions with a biologically effective dose of at least 100 Gy, and image-guided IMRT or VMAT was used for delivery. This study profiled peripheral blood TCR beta repertoires from stage I NSCLC patients before and after stereotactic body radiotherapy and linked the repertoires to distant failure. Over eleven of the patients presented with newly diagnosed primary stage I lung tumors; five or six had oligometastatic NSCLC following surgical resection of the primary tumor.

V gives up 6 bases and J gives up 2 bases, and the segment between their germline ends measures 17 bases. Including cysteine and phenylalanine, the CDR3 has 15 amino acids. Only CDR3 DNA is held: 45 bases, read in frame from base 1. Sequences SEHNR (CDR1) and FQNEAQ (CDR2) are obtained from the germline V gene (reference sequence). General study outcomes and caveats: No adjustment for multiple comparisons was applied to any of the reported P values. The small cohort and short follow-up limited the study, so independent validation of the findings is needed. Differences in TRBV and TRBJ usage frequencies by metastasis status were reportedly observed in two V genes at baseline and in fewer than 10 V and two J genes after SBRT. After SBRT, the count of unique TCR clones dropped from a median of roughly 10,000 beforehand to 6,500 to 8,000 afterward (Wilcoxon paired P=0.011). No determination of tumor specificity was made for expanded TCR clones. Post-SBRT Shannon entropy and its change from baseline were lower in patients who developed distant metastases; baseline Shannon entropy was not associated with metastases.

The clonotype was recovered from a donor of 50 years or more with non-small cell lung cancer. This specimen consisted of PBMCs, obtained before or after stereotactic body radiation therapy (not recorded which). The receptor chain draws on TRBV7-9 and TRBJ2-7; the D region is possibly TRBD1 or TRBD2, each matching across 7 bases. The CDR3 region reads CASSPQGGGAYEQYF. The nucleotide sequence is given as TGTGCCAGCAGTCCTCAGGGGGGGGGAGCCTACGAGCAGTACTTC.